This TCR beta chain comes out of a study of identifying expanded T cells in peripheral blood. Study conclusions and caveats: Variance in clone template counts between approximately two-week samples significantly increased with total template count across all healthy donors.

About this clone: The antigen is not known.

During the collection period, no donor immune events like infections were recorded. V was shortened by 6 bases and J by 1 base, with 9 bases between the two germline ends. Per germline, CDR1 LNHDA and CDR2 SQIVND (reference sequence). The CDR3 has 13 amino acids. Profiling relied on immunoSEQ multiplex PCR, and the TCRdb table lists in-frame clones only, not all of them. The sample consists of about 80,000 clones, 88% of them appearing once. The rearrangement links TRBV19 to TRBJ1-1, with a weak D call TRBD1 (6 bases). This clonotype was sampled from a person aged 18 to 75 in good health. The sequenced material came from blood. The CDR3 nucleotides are TGTGCCAGTAGGTGGGGGGCGAACACTGAAGCTTTCTTT. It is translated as CASRWGANTEAFF.